This record concerns one T cell receptor beta chain sequence. The data originate from a study of blood T cell repertoires in COVID-19. The J segment lost 5 bases and the V segment lost 7 bases, leaving 5 bases of the junction unmatched. Germline values: CDR1 SNHLY, CDR2 FYNNEI. The length of the CDR3 is 14 residues. Assay: immunoSEQ multiplex PCR; the TCRdb copy retains only in-frame clones and omits some. The profile shows more than 250,000 clones, 85% of them singletons. What was sequenced was peripheral blood. This sequence originates from a man aged 45-65 years with active or convalescent COVID-19. The chain recombines TRBV2 with TRBJ1-5, with 10 bases identical to TRBD1. DNA of the CDR3: TGTGCCAGCACCGGACAGGGGGGGTATCAGCCCCAGCATTTT. Translating gives CASTGQGGYQPQHF. The whole variable domain, remainder taken from reference TRBV2 and TRBJ1-5, is EPEVTQTPSHQVTQMGQEVILRCVPISNHLYFYWYRQILGQKVEFLVSFYNNEISEKSEIFDDQFSVERPDGSNFTLKIRSTKLEDSAMYFCASTGQGGYQPQHFGDGTRLSIL.